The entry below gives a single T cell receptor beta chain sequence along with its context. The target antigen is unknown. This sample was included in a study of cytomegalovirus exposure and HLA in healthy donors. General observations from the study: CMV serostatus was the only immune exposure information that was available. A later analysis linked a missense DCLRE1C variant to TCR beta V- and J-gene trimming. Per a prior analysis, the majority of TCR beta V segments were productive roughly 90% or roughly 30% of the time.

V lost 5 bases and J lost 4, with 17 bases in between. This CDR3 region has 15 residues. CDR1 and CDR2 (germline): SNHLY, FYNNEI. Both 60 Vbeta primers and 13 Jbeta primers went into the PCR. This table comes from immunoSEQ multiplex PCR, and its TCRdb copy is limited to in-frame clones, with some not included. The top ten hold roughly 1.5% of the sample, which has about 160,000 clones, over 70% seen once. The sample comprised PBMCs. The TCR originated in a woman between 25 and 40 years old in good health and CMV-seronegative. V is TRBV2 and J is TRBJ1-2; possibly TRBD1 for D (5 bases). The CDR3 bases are TGTGCCAGCAGTTCCCAGGGAGCGGGTGGCTATGGCTACACCTTC. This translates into CASSSQGAGGYGYTF.